The 10 T cell receptor beta chains below all came from one sample that was sequenced in a study of cytomegalovirus exposure and HLA in healthy donors. A multiplex PCR was run with 60 Vbeta primers and 13 Jbeta primers. The protocol was immunoSEQ multiplex PCR, while the TCRdb copy is restricted to in-frame clones and leaves out a portion. The data contain approximately 190,000 clones, about 83% of them singletons. The sequencing input was PBMCs. The source is a woman younger than 45 in good health and CMV-seropositive.

As DNA, the CDR3 is TGTGCCAGCAGCCAAGGTCCCCAGGGGCAGAACACTGAAGCTTTCTTT. This codes for CASSQGPQGQNTEAFF. This chain links TRBV4-2 with TRBJ1-1; D might be TRBD1 (6 bases). Trimming left V 1 base short and J 1 base short, with 13 bases between. Germline values: CDR1 LGHNA, CDR2 YNFKEQ. The CDR3 is made up of 16 amino acids.

The chain carries TRBV6-5 and TRBJ1-1; the D gene is possibly TRBD1 (6 bases). There are 15 residues in the CDR3. V was trimmed by 6 bases and J by 1 base, leaving 15 bases between them. CDR1 and CDR2 from the germline V gene are MNHEY and SVGAGI. In DNA, the CDR3 is TGTGCCAGCAGCCTACAGGGTCCAACGAACACTGAAGCTTTCTTT. Protein sequence: CASSLQGPTNTEAFF.

The V call is TRBV10-3, the J call TRBJ2-1, with 8 bases lining up with TRBD2. Germline V gene data show CDR1 as ENHRY and CDR2 as SYGVKD. The CDR3 extends over 15 amino acids. V shed 0 bases, J shed 5 bases, and the junction held 3 bases outside the gene matches. The CDR3 reads CAISESGGRNNEQFF. In DNA form, the CDR3 reads TGTGCCATCAGTGAGTCTGGCGGGAGGAACAATGAGCAGTTCTTC.

This clone was recorded only once. The rearrangement joins TRBV15 to TRBJ1-1, with 7 positions matching TRBD1. Per germline, CDR1 LNHNV and CDR2 YYDKDF (reference sequence). V shed 2 bases, J shed 4 bases, and the junction held 10 bases outside the gene matches. This CDR3 contains 16 residues. This CDR3 reads CATSRPLGQLGTEAFF. For the CDR3, the DNA is TGTGCCACCAGCAGACCATTGGGACAGTTAGGCACTGAAGCTTTCTTT. Full variable domain (rest looked up from reference TRBV15 and TRBJ1-1): DAMVIQNPRYQVTQFGKPVTLSCSQTLNHNVMYWYQQKSSQAPKLLFHYYDKDFNNEADTPDNFQSRRPNTSFCFLDIRSPGLGDTAMYLCATSRPLGQLGTEAFFGQGTRLTVV.

This chain uses TRBV7-2 with TRBJ1-2, with 10 nucleotides matching TRBD1. Trimming at V came to 4 bases and at J to 6 bases, leaving 8 bases not matched to a gene. There are 15 residues in the CDR3. Germline V gives CDR1 SGHTA, CDR2 FQGNSA. The CDR3 sequence: CASSSPDRGRDGYTF. CDR3 sequence (DNA): TGTGCCAGCAGCTCTCCAGACAGGGGGCGGGATGGCTACACCTTC.

This sequence joins TRBV2 and TRBJ2-2; 9 nucleotides align to TRBD1. The CDR3 consists of 16 residues. Trimming at V came to 3 bases and at J to 4 bases, leaving 6 bases not matched to a gene. From germline, CDR1 is SNHLY and CDR2 FYNNEI. CDR3: CASSEVDRGSTGELFF. CDR3 DNA: TGTGCCAGCAGTGAGGTGGACAGGGGATCCACCGGGGAGCTGTTTTTT.

The chain uses TRBV19 and TRBJ1-6; D not resolved. Germline loops: CDR1 LNHDA, CDR2 SQIVND (reference sequence). The CDR3 loop spans 13 amino acids. Trimming shortened V by 3 bases and J by 14 bases, and 14 bases separated the two germline ends. CDR3 protein: CASSIGAGVALHF. Written as DNA, the CDR3 is TGTGCCAGTAGTATCGGCGCGGGAGTGGCCCTCCACTTT.

The V and J genes are TRBV5-8 and TRBJ2-3, with TRBD2 as a possible D gene (6 bases). Germline V gene lookup returns CDR1 SGHTS and CDR2 YDEGEE. The CDR3 has 12 residues. V was pared by 3 bases and J by 10 bases, with 12 bases between. The CDR3 nucleotides are TGTGCCAGCAGCTCCGGGAGCCCCTCGCAGTATTTT. Protein product: CASSSGSPSQYF.

This clone came up a few times. The chain links TRBV7-9 to TRBJ2-2; 9 nucleotides align to TRBD2. The ends lost 5 bases at V and 5 bases at J; junction bases unmatched: 15. Germline-derived CDR1 and CDR2 are SEHNR and FQNEAQ (reference sequence). CDR3 length: 18 amino acids. The chain's CDR3 is CASSPLGLAGIRTGELFF. DNA of the CDR3: TGTGCCAGCAGCCCTCTCGGTCTAGCGGGAATTAGAACCGGGGAGCTGTTTTTT.

The rearrangement joins TRBV10-2 to TRBJ2-5; D ambiguous. Judging by the DNA end, TRBJ2-7 fits better; the J call may be wrong. The CDR3 is 10 residues long. Germline V lookup: CDR1 WSHSY, CDR2 SAAADI. The DNA for the CDR3 is TGCGCCAGCAACCACTACGAGCAGTACTTC. This codes for CASNHYEQYF.